Sequencing of this T cell receptor beta chain was carried out in a study of cytomegalovirus exposure and HLA in healthy donors. The CDR3 loop spans 14 amino acids. Trimming took 3 bases from V and 7 from J; bases not matched to a gene: 5. CDR1 is SNHLY, CDR2 FYNNEI, per germline. In this sample, this clone turned up a few times. PCR was performed using 60 Vbeta and 13 Jbeta primers. Here immunoSEQ multiplex PCR was the method, and the copy in TCRdb shows in-frame clones only, minus some. Seen here are approximately 160,000 clones, approximately 78% observed once, and the top ten hold over 10%. The sequence came from a woman aged 45 to 65 in good health and CMV-seropositive. The chain links TRBV2 to TRBJ2-5, with 10 nucleotides matching TRBD1. The sample comprised PBMCs. CDR3 in DNA: TGTGCCAGCAGTGAGGACAGGGGGGGGGTGACCCAGTACTTC. It encodes CASSEDRGGVTQYF.